This is a list of T cell receptor beta chains from one sample in a study of shared clonotypes between healthy human individuals. Using immunoSEQ multiplex PCR, the repertoire was profiled, and TCRdb retains in-frame clones only, with some absent. The profile shows hundreds of thousands of clones, around two thirds of them singletons. The specimen was memory CD4+ T cells sorted from blood. These receptors came from a woman in her 30s in good health. Each CDR3 is given with its conserved first and last residue. The D gene is left open where the match is weak. Not every row has a clone size; where given, it reads once, few, many or a size class.

clone_size	d_call	v_call	j_call	cdr3_nt	cdr3_aa
NA	NA	TRBV5-4	TRBJ2-5	TGTGCCAGCAGCCCCGGGCAACACCCCCAAGAGACCCAGTACTTC	CASSPGQHPQETQYF
NA	NA	TRBV7-3	TRBJ1-1	TGTGCCAGCAGCTCCCAGGGCGACACTGAAGCTTTCTTT	CASSSQGDTEAFF
NA	TRBD1	TRBV28	TRBJ2-7	TGTGCCAGCAGTCCGCACGGGACAGGGCTCTACGAGCAGTACTTC	CASSPHGTGLYEQYF
NA	TRBD2	TRBV18	TRBJ2-3	TGTGCCAGCTCACCGTCCAGCGGGAGGGGTGGTGATACGCAGTATTTT	CASSPSSGRGGDTQYF
NA	NA	TRBV28	TRBJ2-2	TGTGCCAGCTATCGACCGAACACCGGGGAGCTGTTTTTT	CASYRPNTGELFF
NA	NA	TRBV7-3	TRBJ2-2	TGTGCCAGCAGCTTAACGAGAACCGGGGAGCTGTTTTTT	CASSLTRTGELFF
NA	NA	TRBV29-1	TRBJ2-5	TGCAGCCCCCGAGAGGGGGAGACCCAGTACTTC	CSPREGETQYF
NA	NA	TRBV5-6	TRBJ2-7	TGTGCCAGCAGCTTAATGGGGTCTCTTCATGTCTACGAGCAGTACTTC	CASSLMGSLHVYEQYF
NA	TRBD2	TRBV28	TRBJ2-5	TGTGCCAGCAGTTTCTCGGGGACTAGCGGGAGTCGAGAGACCCAGTACTTC	CASSFSGTSGSRETQYF
few	NA	TRBV5-6	TRBJ2-1	TGTGCCAGCAGCGTCCTAGGGGGGAGCTCCTACAATGAGCAGTTCTTC	CASSVLGGSSYNEQFF
NA	NA	TRBV7-2	TRBJ2-3	TGTGCCAGCAGATGGACGAGCACAGATACGCAGTATTTT	CASRWTSTDTQYF
NA	NA	TRBV19	TRBJ1-2	TGTGCCAGTAGTCTTTCGCCGATTAACTATGGCTACACCTTC	CASSLSPINYGYTF
NA	TRBD2	TRBV4-1	TRBJ2-5	TGCGCCAGCAGCCAGCGGGAGGGAGAGACCCAGTACTTC	CASSQREGETQYF
once	TRBD2	TRBV6-5	TRBJ2-3	TGTGCCAGCAGACCATGGACTAGCGGGGTAGATACGCAGTATTTT	CASRPWTSGVDTQYF
NA	NA	TRBV11-2	TRBJ2-2	TGTGCCAGCAGCTTGGGCTCCAACACCGGGGAGCTGTTTTTT	CASSLGSNTGELFF
few	NA	TRBV28	TRBJ2-1	TGTGCCAGCAGTCCTGCGAATGAAGCCGGTGAGCAGTTCTTC	CASSPANEAGEQFF
many	NA	TRBV10-3	TRBJ1-2	TGTGCCATCAGTGAGGGAGCTAACTATGGCTACACCTTC	CAISEGANYGYTF
NA	NA	TRBV15	TRBJ2-7	TGTGCCACCAGCACCCGGGGGCACGAGCAGTACTTC	CATSTRGHEQYF
once	TRBD1	TRBV29-1	TRBJ2-7	TGCAGCGTTGAAGATCCCGGGACAGGGGGTTTCGAGCAGTACTTC	CSVEDPGTGGFEQYF
NA	NA	TRBV7-9	TRBJ2-7	TGTGCCAGCAGCTCCTCTTCGGGGAACTACGAGCAGTACTTC	CASSSSSGNYEQYF
many	NA	TRBV5-5	TRBJ1-1	TGTGCCAGCAGCTTGGTCGCAGGAGCTATGAACACTGAAGCTTTCTTT	CASSLVAGAMNTEAFF
once	TRBD1	TRBV27	TRBJ2-1	TGTGCCAGCAGTCGAGGCCTGGGACAGGGGTCCCGTGAGCAGTTCTTC	CASSRGLGQGSREQFF
NA	NA	TRBV15	TRBJ2-6	TGTGCCACCAGCAGAGATCACTTCTCTGGGGCCAACGTCCTGACTTTC	CATSRDHFSGANVLTF
NA	NA	TRBV6-6	TRBJ1-2	TGTGCCAGCAGTGCCGCCGGGTATGGCTACACCTTC	CASSAAGYGYTF
NA	NA	TRBV6-5	TRBJ2-5	TGTGCCAGCAGTTTGTTCGGCGGGGAGACCCAGTACTTC	CASSLFGGETQYF
NA	NA	TRBV27	TRBJ2-7	TGTGCCAGCAGTACTTTAGGGACCCCCTACGAGCAGTACTTC	CASSTLGTPYEQYF
NA	NA	TRBV27	TRBJ2-7	TGTGCCAGCAGTCTCCGCCCCGGCTCCCCCTACGAGCAGTACTTC	CASSLRPGSPYEQYF
NA	NA	TRBV6-5	TRBJ2-1	TGTGCCAGCGGGATTTCGAGAAACAATGAGCAGTTCTTC	CASGISRNNEQFF
NA	NA	TRBV4-1	TRBJ2-1	TGCGCCAGCAAACATACTTTTCAACAGGGCGTTGAGCAGTTCTTC	CASKHTFQQGVEQFF
once	TRBD1	TRBV29-1	TRBJ1-2	TGCAGCGTTGAACGGTGGGGTGGGGACAGGGCCTTC	CSVERWGGDRAF
NA	NA	TRBV19	TRBJ1-5	TGTGCCAGTTGTTGGAGGCAAAATCAGCCCCAGCATTTT	CASCWRQNQPQHF
few	NA	TRBV11-1	TRBJ2-7	TGTGCCAGCAGCTTGGGCCGCTACGAGCAGTACTTC	CASSLGRYEQYF
NA	NA	TRBV7-8	TRBJ2-1	TGTGCCAGCAGCCTAACCGGGGGGCAACTAGCGACGGTTGAGCAGTTCTTC	CASSLTGGQLATVEQFF
few	NA	TRBV5-1	TRBJ2-7	TGCGCCAGCAGCTTTCAGGGATACGAGCAGTACTTC	CASSFQGYEQYF
NA	NA	TRBV7-2	TRBJ2-2	TGTGCCAGCAGCTCTTATTTGGGGGCGGACACCGGGGAGCTGTTTTTT	CASSSYLGADTGELFF
NA	NA	TRBV19	TRBJ2-1	TGTGCCAGTAGCCAGATATACAATGAGCAGTTCTTC	CASSQIYNEQFF
NA	NA	TRBV7-2	TRBJ1-5	TGTGCCAGCAGTCGTGAGGGGACTGGCAATCAGCCCCAGCATTTT	CASSREGTGNQPQHF
NA	TRBD2	TRBV5-5	TRBJ2-1	TGTGCCAGCAGCTATCTAGCGGGCATTGGGGATGAGCAGTTCTTC	CASSYLAGIGDEQFF
NA	TRBD1	TRBV7-9	TRBJ2-7	TGTGCCAGCAGCCAATTCCGAGGGACAGGGACCTACGAGCAGTACTTC	CASSQFRGTGTYEQYF
NA	NA	TRBV28	TRBJ1-2	TGTGCCAGCAGTTTTGCGGGGGGGTACAGCGGCTACACCTTC	CASSFAGGYSGYTF
NA	NA	TRBV4-1	TRBJ2-2	TGCGCCAGCAGCCAACCCTGGAGTTGGGGAGACCCTGCGAACACCGGGGAGCTGTTTTTT	CASSQPWSWGDPANTGELFF
NA	TRBD1	TRBV18	TRBJ2-7	TGTGCCAGCTCACCTGACAGGGGGCATTCCTACGAGCAGTACTTC	CASSPDRGHSYEQYF
NA	NA	TRBV11-2	TRBJ2-5	TGTGCCAGCAGCCAAGGGGGAGGGATTCAAGAGACCCAGTACTTC	CASSQGGGIQETQYF
NA	NA	TRBV5-8	TRBJ2-5	TGTGCCAGCAGCCGCGGGCGGATAGAAGAGACCCAGTACTTC	CASSRGRIEETQYF
NA	NA	TRBV6-1	TRBJ2-5	TGTGCCAGCAGTGAACAGGGGTATGAGACCCAGTACTTC	CASSEQGYETQYF
NA	TRBD2	TRBV28	TRBJ2-1	TGTGCCAGCAGCCCTTCGGGGGGAGGGTACAATGAGCAGTTCTTC	CASSPSGGGYNEQFF
few	NA	TRBV9	TRBJ1-1	TGTGCCAGCAGCGGGGAGTGGTGGAACACTGAAGCTTTCTTT	CASSGEWWNTEAFF
NA	TRBD2	TRBV11-2	TRBJ2-1	TGTGCCAGCAGCTTAAACGCGGGAGGGCCTAATGAGCAGTTCTTC	CASSLNAGGPNEQFF
NA	NA	TRBV27	TRBJ1-5	TGTGCCAGCAAGCGGCAGAGCGAGCCCCAGCATTTT	CASKRQSEPQHF
NA	NA	TRBV25-1	TRBJ1-5	TGTGCCAGCAGTGAATCCGATCAGCCCCAGCATTTT	CASSESDQPQHF
NA	NA	TRBV6-6	TRBJ2-1	TGTGCCAGCGGGGGACTCTACAATGAGCAGTTCTTC	CASGGLYNEQFF
NA	TRBD2	TRBV11-2	TRBJ2-5	TGTGCCAGCAGCTTAGATGGGAGCGGGAGCGAGACCCAGTACTTC	CASSLDGSGSETQYF
NA	NA	TRBV29-1	TRBJ1-4	TGCAGCGTGCTCATCGGGGGAAGTGAAAAACTGTTTTTT	CSVLIGGSEKLFF
NA	NA	TRBV7-9	TRBJ2-7	TGTGCCAGCAGCTATGGAGGACAGACCTACGAGCAGTACTTC	CASSYGGQTYEQYF
NA	NA	TRBV28	TRBJ1-5	TGTGCCAGCACCCCACCCGGGGCTAATCAGCCCCAGCATTTT	CASTPPGANQPQHF
few	TRBD2	TRBV28	TRBJ2-3	TGTGCCAGCAGTGTCTTAGCGGGAGGTGGCGCAGATACGCAGTATTTT	CASSVLAGGGADTQYF
NA	NA	TRBV19	TRBJ1-5	TGTGCCAGTAGTACCAAGGGCGCCAGGGGCGGTTATAGCAATCAGCCCCAGCATTTT	CASSTKGARGGYSNQPQHF